One T cell receptor beta chain is described in this entry. CDR1 is SGHRS, CDR2 YFSETQ, per germline. V dropped 1 base and J dropped 0 bases, with 8 bases sitting between them. The CDR3 loop spans 15 amino acids. This specimen comes from a study of blood T cell repertoires in COVID-19. The overall study: Italy, Spain and the United States were the sources of the convalescent and acute COVID-19 samples.

Assay: immunoSEQ multiplex PCR; the TCRdb copy retains only in-frame clones and omits some. Of fewer than 250,000 clones detected, 80% to 90% appear once; the ten largest clones hold around 21%. The clonotype originates from a human donor in a cohort sampled during active COVID-19. The chain recombines TRBV5-1 with TRBJ2-1; possible D gene TRBD2, 5 bases. Sample: peripheral blood. CDR3 in amino acids: CASSLRESSYNEQFF. In DNA, the CDR3 is TGCGCCAGCAGCTTGCGGGAAAGCTCCTACAATGAGCAGTTCTTC.